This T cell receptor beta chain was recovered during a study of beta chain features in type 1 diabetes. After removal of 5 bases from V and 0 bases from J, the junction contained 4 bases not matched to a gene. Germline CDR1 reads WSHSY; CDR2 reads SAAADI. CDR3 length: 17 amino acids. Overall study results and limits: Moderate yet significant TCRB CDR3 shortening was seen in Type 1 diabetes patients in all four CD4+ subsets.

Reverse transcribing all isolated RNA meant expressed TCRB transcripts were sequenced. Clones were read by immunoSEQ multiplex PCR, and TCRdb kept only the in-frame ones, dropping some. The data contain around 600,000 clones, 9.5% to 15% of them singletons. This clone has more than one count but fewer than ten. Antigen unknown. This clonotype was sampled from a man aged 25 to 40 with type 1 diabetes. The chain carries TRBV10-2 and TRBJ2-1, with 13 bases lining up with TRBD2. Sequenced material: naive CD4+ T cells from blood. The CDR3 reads CASSWTSGGLSYNEQFF. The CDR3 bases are TGCGCCAGCAGTTGGACTAGCGGGGGCCTCTCCTACAATGAGCAGTTCTTC.